The 22 T cell receptor beta chains below were found in one sample sequenced in a study of cytomegalovirus exposure and HLA in healthy donors. 13 Jbeta primers and 60 Vbeta primers were used for the PCR. Sequenced by immunoSEQ multiplex PCR; TCRdb stores in-frame clones only, minus some. In the table there are 200,000 to 250,000 clones, 60% to 80% of which are singletons. The sample comprised PBMCs. The receptor source for this set is a male donor in good health and CMV-seronegative.

V and J are TRBV7-3 and TRBJ2-3; D remains ambiguous. Germline V gene sequence: CDR1 SGHTA, CDR2 FQGTGA. This CDR3 is 12 amino acids long. Trimming stripped 6 bases from V and 0 bases from J, with 4 bases between. Here the CDR3 DNA reads TGTGCCAGCAGTTCTAGCACAGATACGCAGTATTTT. It translates to CASSSSTDTQYF.

V and J are TRBV5-1 and TRBJ2-3; D might be TRBD2 (6 bases). V lost 3 bases to trimming and J lost 9 bases, with 14 bases between them. Germline V gene data show CDR1 as SGHRS and CDR2 as YFSETQ. This CDR3 has 13 amino acids. CDR3: CASSSEGLETQYF. As DNA, the CDR3 is TGCGCCAGCAGCTCGGAGGGTTTAGAGACGCAGTATTTT.

This clone was picked up a small number of times. A read error may account for a junction end that differs from germline. The rearrangement links TRBV29-1 to TRBJ2-5; TRBD2 aligns across 13 bases. TRBJ2-7 matches the DNA end more closely, so the J call is doubtful. This CDR3 is built from 16 residues. CDR1 is SQVTM and CDR2 is ANQGSEA in the germline V gene. In DNA form, the CDR3 reads TGCAGCGTGGAAGGTACCGGACTAGCGGGAGCGCGCGAGCAGTACTTC. Translated: CSVEGTGLAGAREQYF.

This clone was seen only a few times. This sequence joins TRBV11-2 and TRBJ1-2, with 8 nucleotides matching TRBD1. CDR3 size: 13 residues. Germline CDR1 reads SGHAT; CDR2 reads FQNNGV. Germline trimming cut 5 bases from V and 4 bases from J; bases unmatched to any gene: 3. The CDR3 protein is CASSRDRIYGYTF. The CDR3 nucleotides are TGTGCCAGCAGCCGGGACAGGATCTATGGCTACACCTTC.

The rearrangement uses TRBV2 and TRBJ2-5; D might be TRBD2 (5 bases). Between the trimmed V and J ends, which lost 7 bases and 11 bases, there was a span of 20 bases. Per germline, CDR1 SNHLY and CDR2 FYNNEI. The CDR3 is 13 amino acids. Written as DNA, the CDR3 is TGTGCCAGCAACATAGGACTCTCCGGGGAACAGTACTTC. Translating gives CASNIGLSGEQYF. The full variable domain, rest sourced from reference TRBV2 and TRBJ2-5, is EPEVTQTPSHQVTQMGQEVILRCVPISNHLYFYWYRQILGQKVEFLVSFYNNEISEKSEIFDDQFSVERPDGSNFTLKIRSTKLEDSAMYFCASNIGLSGEQYFGPGTRLLVL.

This chain joins TRBV6-6 and TRBJ2-3, with 8 nucleotides matching TRBD2. From germline, CDR1 is MNHNY and CDR2 SVGAGI (reference sequence). The J segment lost 0 bases and the V segment lost 6 bases, leaving 5 bases of the junction unmatched. CDR3 length: 15 residues. This chain's CDR3 is CASRRLAGSTDTQYF. CDR3 nucleotides: TGTGCCAGCAGGCGATTAGCGGGAAGCACAGATACGCAGTATTTT.

V is TRBV5-4 and J is TRBJ2-5; 7 nucleotides line up with TRBD1. Trimming removed 9 bases from V and 2 bases from J; junction bases left unmatched: 1. From germline, CDR1 is SGHNT and CDR2 YYREEE (reference sequence). The CDR3 has 11 amino acids. The CDR3 loop is CATGQQETQYF. The CDR3 DNA reads TGTGCCACGGGACAGCAAGAGACCCAGTACTTC.

This chain connects TRBV10-1 to TRBJ2-5, with 10 bases matching TRBD1. Germline values: CDR1 WNHNN, CDR2 SYGVQD (reference sequence). The V gene end was trimmed by 8 bases and the J gene end by 1 base; junction bases not matched to a gene: 4. The CDR3 contains 14 residues. The CDR3 region has the DNA TGCGCCAGCCCCCGGACAGGGGGCCAAGAGACCCAGTACTTC. Translation gives CASPRTGGQETQYF.

This clone was seen only once. This sequence joins TRBV9 and TRBJ2-5; 9 bases fit TRBD2. CDR1 SGDLS and CDR2 YYNGEE come from the germline V gene. The junction had 1 base not matched to a gene; V was cut back by 0 bases and J by 1 base. The CDR3 is 15 amino acids. CDR3 loop: CASSVETSGQETQYF. The CDR3 nucleotides are TGTGCCAGCAGCGTAGAGACTAGCGGCCAAGAGACCCAGTACTTC.

The gene calls are TRBV6-4 and TRBJ2-3; 11 nucleotides match TRBD2. The germline V gene has CDR1 MRHNA and CDR2 SNTAGT. This CDR3 has 17 residues. V lost 5 bases to trimming and J lost 2 bases; unmatched junction nucleotides: 9. CDR3 amino acids: CASSYWSGLAATDTQYF. The DNA for the CDR3 is TGTGCCAGCAGTTACTGGTCGGGACTAGCGGCCACAGATACGCAGTATTTT.

The rearrangement uses TRBV27 and TRBJ1-2; 7 bases agree with TRBD1. V lost 5 bases, J lost 4 bases, and 7 bases stayed unmatched. The CDR3 has 14 residues. Germline CDR1 and CDR2: MNHEY and SMNVEV (reference sequence). CDR3 DNA sequence: TGTGCCAGCAGTGCCACAGGGGTAGGCTATGGCTACACCTTC. Amino acids: CASSATGVGYGYTF.

This clone has just one count. V is TRBV7-8 and J is TRBJ1-5; 8 nucleotides agree with TRBD1. Per the germline V gene, CDR1 is SGHVS and CDR2 is FQNEAQ. The V and J ends lost 5 bases and 7 bases, in that order; junction bases with no gene match: 10. The CDR3 is made up of 15 amino acids. The CDR3 DNA reads TGTGCCAGCAGCCCGCTGGACAGGGTCAACCAGCCCCAGCATTTT. It translates to CASSPLDRVNQPQHF. Using reference TRBV7-8 and TRBJ1-5 for the parts outside the CDR3, the full variable domain is GAGVSQSPRYKVAKRGQDVALRCDPISGHVSLFWYQQALGQGPEFLTYFQNEAQLDKSGLPSDRFFAERPEGSVSTLKIQRTQQEDSAVYLCASSPLDRVNQPQHFGDGTRLSIL.

CDR3 in amino acids: CASSPSGSHNEQFF. For the CDR3, the DNA is TGTGCCAGCAGCCCAAGCGGGAGTCACAATGAGCAGTTCTTC. This chain connects TRBV7-9 to TRBJ2-1, with 8 bases aligning to TRBD2. J lost 5 bases, V lost 5 bases, and 5 bases had no gene match. The CDR3 extends over 14 amino acids. Per germline, CDR1 SEHNR and CDR2 FQNEAQ (reference sequence).

The rearrangement links TRBV5-6 to TRBJ2-1; a weak D match, TRBD1 (6 bases). Between the trimmed V and J ends, which lost 3 bases and 2 bases, there was a span of 12 bases. The CDR3 spans 15 residues. Per the germline V gene, CDR1 is SGHDT and CDR2 is YYEEEE. The CDR3 sequence is CASSSGHLTYNEQFF. CDR3 coding DNA: TGTGCCAGCAGCTCGGGACATCTTACCTACAATGAGCAGTTCTTC.

CDR3 in amino acids: CASKETGRDTQYF. In nucleotides, the CDR3 is TGTGCCAGTAAAGAGACAGGGCGAGATACGCAGTATTTT. V usage is TRBV19 and J usage is TRBJ2-3; 7 positions match TRBD1. The CDR3 consists of 13 residues. The germline CDR1 and CDR2 sequences are LNHDA and SQIVND (reference sequence). V shed 7 bases, J shed 5 bases, and the junction held 6 bases outside the gene matches. Full variable domain (outside the CDR3, taken from reference TRBV19 and TRBJ2-3): DGGITQSPKYLFRKEGQNVTLSCEQNLNHDAMYWYRQDPGQGLRLIYYSQIVNDFQKGDIAEGYSVSREKKESFPLTVTSAQKNPTAFYLCASKETGRDTQYFGPGTRLTVL.

DNA for the CDR3: TGTGCCAGCAGGGAGACGGTTTCTAATGAAAAACTGTTTTTT. Translating gives CASRETVSNEKLFF. The V and J genes are TRBV2 and TRBJ1-4; D gene unclear. The CDR3 totals 14 residues. Germline assignment: CDR1 SNHLY and CDR2 FYNNEI. Trimming removed 6 bases at V and 3 bases at J, with 11 bases between.

In the case of this clone: The same CDR3 can be traced to other DNA sequences in this sample. V usage is TRBV5-1 and J usage is TRBJ1-1; tentative D call: TRBD1 (5 bases). Germline lookup yields CDR1 SGHRS and CDR2 YFSETQ. CDR3 length: 14 amino acids. The V end lost 0 bases, the J end lost 1 base, and 7 bases lay between the germline ends. The CDR3 here is CASSLVRGNTEAFF. CDR3 coding DNA: TGCGCCAGCAGCTTGGTAAGGGGGAACACTGAAGCTTTCTTT. Filled out from reference TRBV5-1 and TRBJ1-1, the complete variable domain reads KAGVTQTPRYLIKTRGQQVTLSCSPISGHRSVSWYQQTPGQGLQFLFEYFSETQRNKGNFPGRFSGRQFSNSRSEMNVSTLELGDSALYLCASSLVRGNTEAFFGQGTRLTVV.

This chain links TRBV19 with TRBJ1-1; D may be TRBD1 (5 bases). Germline V gene data show CDR1 as LNHDA and CDR2 as SQIVND (reference sequence). The V and J ends lost 5 bases and 5 bases respectively, with 9 bases between them. The CDR3 is made up of 12 amino acids. The CDR3 DNA is TGTGCCAGTAGTTGGCAGGGTACTGAAGCTTTCTTT. Translating it yields CASSWQGTEAFF. Variable domain in full (rest from reference TRBV19 and TRBJ1-1): DGGITQSPKYLFRKEGQNVTLSCEQNLNHDAMYWYRQDPGQGLRLIYYSQIVNDFQKGDIAEGYSVSREKKESFPLTVTSAQKNPTAFYLCASSWQGTEAFFGQGTRLTVV.

This clone showed up many times. Other DNA sequences in this specimen translate into the identical CDR3. The V gene is TRBV29-1, the J gene TRBJ1-4; D remains ambiguous. Germline values: CDR1 SQVTM, CDR2 ANQGSEA. This CDR3 has 10 residues. With 5 bases removed from V and 6 bases from J, the gap between germline ends came to 4 bases. The CDR3 loop reads CSVQDEKLFF. CDR3 DNA sequence: TGCAGCGTTCAGGATGAAAAACTGTTTTTT. Full variable domain (rest looked up from reference TRBV29-1 and TRBJ1-4): SAVISQKPSRDICQRGTSLTIQCQVDSQVTMMFWYRQQPGQSLTLIATANQGSEATYESGFVIDKFPISRPNLTFSTLTVSNMSPEDSSIYLCSVQDEKLFFGSGTQLSVL.

V gene TRBV30 combines with J gene TRBJ1-1; 8 bases agree with TRBD1. The CDR3 consists of 13 residues. With V trimmed by 4 bases and J by 1 base, 2 bases remained unmatched. Germline-derived CDR1 and CDR2 are GTSNPN and SVGIG (reference sequence). The CDR3 DNA follows: TGTGCCTGGACAGGGGGCTGGAACACTGAAGCTTTCTTT. Its translation: CAWTGGWNTEAFF.

J is TRBJ2-7 and V is TRBV27; tentatively, D is TRBD2 (6 bases). Trimming pared 10 bases from V and 1 base from J, leaving 17 bases between. This CDR3 has 14 amino acids. The V gene's germline CDR1 is MNHEY and CDR2 SMNVEV (reference sequence). CDR3 sequence (DNA): TGTGCCACAGCCCTGGGCGGACTATCCTACGAGCAGTACTTC. Its translation is CATALGGLSYEQYF.

This clone occurred once. This chain links TRBV7-3 with TRBJ1-1; no clear D. Germline CDR1 and CDR2: SGHTA and FQGTGA. The CDR3 consists of 14 residues. V dropped 3 bases and J dropped 1 base, with 9 bases sitting between them. In DNA form, the CDR3 reads TGTGCCAGCAGCTTGGGCAGAGAGAACACTGAAGCTTTCTTT. Translated, it gives CASSLGRENTEAFF.